The clone carrying this TCR beta chain came up many times. What it recognizes is unknown. This record comes from a study of regulatory T cells in long-lasting Graves disease. Study-wide results and caveats: Comparison showed that persistent patients shared more public clonotypes (under 3,000) than new patients (966). Thyroid tissue was not sampled; only peripheral blood was.

The authors built TCR beta libraries using iRepertoire HTBI primers and Arm-PCR of CDR3 regions. TCRdb used MiXCR to reprocess the multiplex PCR reads, holding one entry per CDR3 protein. The repertoire consists of 400,000 to 500,000 distinct CDR3 sequences, with more than 13% occurring once and the leading ten covering 16%. Time point of the sample: newly diagnosed GD, antithyroid drugs for less than 3 months. Researchers made the TCR library from RNA that was extracted from PBMCs. These same data were also listed under a study on T cells in Graves' hyperthyroidism and ophthalmopathy.

The clonotype was recovered from a woman in her thirties with Graves disease. Source: peripheral blood mononuclear cells (PBMCs), taken at new diagnosis, from a patient treated with antithyroid drugs.

The CDR3 DNA reads TGTGCTAGTGGTTTGTCGAAAAACACTGAAGCTTTCTTT. Protein: CASGLSKNTEAFF. This chain uses TRBV12-5 with TRBJ1-1; D is ambiguous. The CDR3 contains 13 residues. Trimming pared 2 bases from V and 2 bases from J, leaving 6 bases between. Looked up from germline, CDR1 is LGHNT and CDR2 is FRNRAP.